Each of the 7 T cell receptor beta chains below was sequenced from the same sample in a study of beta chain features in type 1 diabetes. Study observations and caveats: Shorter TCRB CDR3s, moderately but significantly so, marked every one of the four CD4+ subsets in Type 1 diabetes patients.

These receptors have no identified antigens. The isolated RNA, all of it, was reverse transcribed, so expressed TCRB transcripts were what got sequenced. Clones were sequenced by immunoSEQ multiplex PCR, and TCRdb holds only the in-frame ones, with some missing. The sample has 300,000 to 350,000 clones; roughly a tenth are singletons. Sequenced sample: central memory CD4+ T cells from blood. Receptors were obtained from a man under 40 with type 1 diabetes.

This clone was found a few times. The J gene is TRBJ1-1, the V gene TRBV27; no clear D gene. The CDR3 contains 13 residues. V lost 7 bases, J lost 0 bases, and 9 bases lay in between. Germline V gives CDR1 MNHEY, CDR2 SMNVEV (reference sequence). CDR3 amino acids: CASTTNVNTEAFF. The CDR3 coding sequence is TGTGCCAGCACCACGAACGTGAACACTGAAGCTTTCTTT.

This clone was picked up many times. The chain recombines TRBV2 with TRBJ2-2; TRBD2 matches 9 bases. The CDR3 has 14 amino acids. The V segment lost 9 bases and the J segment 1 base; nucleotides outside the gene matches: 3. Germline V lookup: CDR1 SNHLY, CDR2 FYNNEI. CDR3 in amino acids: CASFSGRNTGELFF. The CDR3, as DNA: TGTGCCAGTTTTAGCGGGAGGAACACCGGGGAGCTGTTTTTT.

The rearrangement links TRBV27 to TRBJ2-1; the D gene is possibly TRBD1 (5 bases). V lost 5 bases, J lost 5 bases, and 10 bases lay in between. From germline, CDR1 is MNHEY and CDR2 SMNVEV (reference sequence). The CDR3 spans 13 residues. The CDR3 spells CASSPRQNNEQFF. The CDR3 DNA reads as TGTGCCAGCAGTCCCCGACAGAACAATGAGCAGTTCTTC.

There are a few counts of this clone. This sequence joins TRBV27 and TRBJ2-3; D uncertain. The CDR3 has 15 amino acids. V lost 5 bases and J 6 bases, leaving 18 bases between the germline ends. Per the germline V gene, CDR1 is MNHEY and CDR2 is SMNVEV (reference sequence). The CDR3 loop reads CASSPRAFVDDTQYF. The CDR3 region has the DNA TGTGCCAGCAGTCCACGGGCCTTCGTCGATGATACGCAGTATTTT.

This CDR3 is CASSRSRGTDTQYF. The CDR3 DNA is TGTGCCAGCAGCCGTAGCAGGGGCACAGATACGCAGTATTTT. V gene TRBV7-2 combines with J gene TRBJ2-3; D may be TRBD1 (5 bases). The V and J ends lost 5 bases and 1 base respectively, with 10 bases between them. CDR3 length: 14 amino acids. The germline CDR1 and CDR2 sequences are SGHTA and FQGNSA. The whole variable domain, filled in from reference TRBV7-2 and TRBJ2-3, reads GAGVSQSPSNKVTEKGKDVELRCDPISGHTALYWYRQSLGQGLEFLIYFQGNSAPDKSGLPSDRFSAERTGGSVSTLTIQRTQQEDSAVYLCASSRSRGTDTQYFGPGTRLTVL.

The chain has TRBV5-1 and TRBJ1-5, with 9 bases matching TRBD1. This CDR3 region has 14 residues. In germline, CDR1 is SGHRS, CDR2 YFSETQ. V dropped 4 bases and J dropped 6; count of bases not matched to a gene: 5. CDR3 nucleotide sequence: TGCGCCAGCAGCCCCGGGACAGGGTTTCAGCCCCAGCATTTT. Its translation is CASSPGTGFQPQHF. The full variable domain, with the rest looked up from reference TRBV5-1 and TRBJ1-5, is KAGVTQTPRYLIKTRGQQVTLSCSPISGHRSVSWYQQTPGQGLQFLFEYFSETQRNKGNFPGRFSGRQFSNSRSEMNVSTLELGDSALYLCASSPGTGFQPQHFGDGTRLSIL.

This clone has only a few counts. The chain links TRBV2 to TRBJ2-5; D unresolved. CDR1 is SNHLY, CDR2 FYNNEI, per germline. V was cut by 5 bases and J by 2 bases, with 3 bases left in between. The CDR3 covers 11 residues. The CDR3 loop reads CASSQQETQYF. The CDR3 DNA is TGTGCCAGCAGTCAGCAAGAGACCCAGTACTTC.